The 26 T cell receptor beta chains below come from one sample, sequenced in a study of T cell repertoires in cytomegalovirus infection. The antigens these receptors bind are not known. TCRdb processed the reads anew with MiXCR; each CDR3 protein has one entry. The profile shows around 78,000 distinct CDR3 sequences, roughly 39% of them singletons. Here the sequenced sample was CD8+ T cells from cultured PBMCs, taken from culture after CMV antigen stimulation. These receptors were obtained from a human donor in good health (CMV status not recorded). Some clones in this sample may be carry-over from other donors' samples.

This clonotype was seen only a few times. The rearrangement joins TRBV6-5 to TRBJ1-1, with D possibly TRBD1 on 6 matching bases. V was clipped by 0 bases and J by 2 bases, with 13 bases between them. Germline loops: CDR1 MNHEY, CDR2 SVGAGI. CDR3 length: 16 residues. CDR3 sequence (DNA): TGTGCCAGCAGTTACTCTGGCACAGGGAGAAACACTGAAGCTTTCTTT. It yields the protein CASSYSGTGRNTEAFF.

J is TRBJ2-7 and V is TRBV7-2, with 9 bases that match TRBD1. Trimming took 5 bases from V and 3 from J; bases not matched to a gene: 5. This CDR3 has 14 residues. Germline V gene lookup returns CDR1 SGHTA and CDR2 FQGNSA. The CDR3 protein is CASSATGGGYEQYF. The CDR3 DNA sequence: TGTGCCAGCAGCGCAACAGGGGGCGGCTACGAGCAGTACTTC.

This clonotype was observed a handful of times. In DNA form, the CDR3 reads TGTGCCAGCAGCTTCACCGGACCCTTCAACACTGAAGCTTTCTTT. It translates to CASSFTGPFNTEAFF. V is TRBV7-8 and J is TRBJ1-1; D call uncertain. Per the germline V gene, CDR1 is SGHVS and CDR2 is FQNEAQ. This CDR3 is built from 15 residues. Trimming left V 3 bases short and J 2 bases short, with 13 bases between.

J is TRBJ2-5 and V is TRBV5-1, with 9 positions matching TRBD1. The CDR3 extends over 15 amino acids. Germline trimming cut 0 bases from V and 6 bases from J; bases unmatched to any gene: 6. The germline CDR1 and CDR2 sequences are SGHRS and YFSETQ. The chain's CDR3 is CASSLAGTGLKTQYF. CDR3 sequence (DNA): TGCGCCAGCAGCTTGGCCGGGACAGGGTTAAAGACCCAGTACTTC.

The chain has TRBV7-9 and TRBJ2-1; D gene unclear. Germline V gene sequence: CDR1 SEHNR, CDR2 FQNEAQ (reference sequence). V was shortened by 5 bases and J by 9 bases, with 11 bases between the two germline ends. The CDR3 is 12 residues long. CDR3 in amino acids: CASSPTKGEQFF. DNA of the CDR3: TGTGCCAGCAGCCCGACGAAGGGTGAGCAGTTCTTC.

V gene TRBV12-3 or TRBV12-4 combines with J gene TRBJ1-5, with unresolved D. V lost 3 bases, J lost 3 bases, and 9 bases lay in between. There are 14 residues in the CDR3. CDR3 sequence: CASSLRVPNQPQHF. Written as DNA, the CDR3 is TGTGCCAGCAGTTTGCGGGTCCCCAATCAGCCCCAGCATTTT.

This clonotype was seen only a few times. CDR3 sequence: CASSAGTGNQPQHF. CDR3 nucleotides: TGTGCCAGCAGCGCCGGGACGGGGAATCAGCCCCAGCATTTT. V and J are TRBV7-4 and TRBJ1-5, with a weak D call TRBD1 (5 bases). The CDR3 spans 14 residues. Deletions cut 5 bases from V and 4 bases from J, with 12 bases between. Germline CDR1 is SGHVT and CDR2 is SQSDAQ. The entire variable domain, with the rest obtained from reference TRBV7-4 and TRBJ1-5, is as follows: GAGVSQSPRYKVAKRGRDVALRCDSISGHVTLYWYRQTLGQGSEVLTYSQSDAQRDKSGRPSGRFSAERPERSVSTLKIQRTEQGDSAVYLCASSAGTGNQPQHFGDGTRLSIL.

The chain employs TRBV7-6 and TRBJ1-1, with 8 bases fitting TRBD1. This CDR3 contains 15 residues. Germline values: CDR1 SGHVS, CDR2 FNYEAQ. V trimming: 5 bases; J trimming: 5 bases; junction bases outside the gene matches: 10. The CDR3 nucleotides are TGTGCCAGCAGCCGGTGGTACAGGGGGATGACTGAAGCTTTCTTT. It codes for CASSRWYRGMTEAFF.

The chain carries TRBV7-2 and TRBJ2-1, with D hard to call. The CDR3 runs to 14 residues. Germline V CDR1 and CDR2: SGHTA, FQGNSA. The germline V and J ends were trimmed by 5 bases and 5 bases, with 13 bases remaining between them. CDR3 sequence: CASSAKDGNNEQFF. Here the CDR3 DNA reads TGTGCCAGCAGCGCTAAGGACGGAAACAATGAGCAGTTCTTC.

The CDR3 nucleotides read TGTGCCAGCAGTTACTGGACGGAGGAAGGTTGTGAGCAGTTCTTC. Its translation is CASSYWTEEGCEQFF. The chain combines TRBV6-5 with TRBJ2-1, with a possible D match to TRBD2 (5 bases). This CDR3 contains 15 residues. V lost 1 base, J lost 9 bases, and 16 bases lay in between. The germline CDR1 and CDR2 sequences are MNHEY and SVGAGI.

This clonotype was seen a handful of times. The CDR3 region is CASSPPQGTSYEQYF. For the CDR3, the DNA is TGTGCCAGCAGCCCCCCACAGGGGACTTCCTACGAGCAGTACTTC. The chain joins TRBV7-9 to TRBJ2-7; D is perhaps TRBD1 (7 bases). Germline values: CDR1 SEHNR, CDR2 FQNEAQ (reference sequence). Trimming left V 5 bases short and J 1 base short, with 15 bases between. This CDR3 spans 15 amino acids. The variable domain in full, with the rest retrieved from reference TRBV7-9 and TRBJ2-7, is DTGVSQNPRHKITKRGQNVTFRCDPISEHNRLYWYRQTLGQGPEFLTYFQNEAQLEKSRLLSDRFSAERPKGSFSTLEIQRTEQGDSAMYLCASSPPQGTSYEQYFGPGTRLTVT.

V and J are TRBV2 and TRBJ1-6, with a tentative D call TRBD1 (6 bases). The V end was cut by 6 bases, the J end by 7 bases, with 13 bases between. There are 14 residues in the CDR3. Germline V gene data show CDR1 as SNHLY and CDR2 as FYNNEI. CDR3 amino acids: CASSTGMQNSPLHF. The CDR3 region has the DNA TGTGCCAGCAGCACAGGGATGCAGAATTCACCCCTCCACTTT.

The chain employs TRBV5-1 and TRBJ2-1; D could derive from TRBD1 or TRBD2 (5 bases each). Per germline, CDR1 SGHRS and CDR2 YFSETQ. V was pared by 3 bases and J by 6 bases, with 19 bases between. The CDR3 is 16 residues long. CDR3 in amino acids: CASSSAPGHRSNEQFF. The CDR3 region has the DNA TGCGCCAGCAGCTCGGCTCCGGGGCACCGGTCCAATGAGCAGTTCTTC.

There are many counts of this clonotype. The chain links TRBV2 to TRBJ2-1, with TRBD1 matching over 10 bases. The CDR3 has 15 residues. Germline V lookup: CDR1 SNHLY, CDR2 FYNNEI. V lost 1 base and J lost 9; bases outside the gene matches: 6. The CDR3 nucleotides read TGTGCCAGCAGTGAAGAGGCGACAGGGGGCAGTGAGCAGTTCTTC. Its protein product is CASSEEATGGSEQFF.

The chain carries TRBV6-2 or TRBV6-3 and TRBJ2-1, with a weak D call TRBD1 (6 bases). In germline, CDR1 is MNHEY, CDR2 SVGEGT. Trimming left V 6 bases short and J 8 bases short, with 26 bases between. The CDR3 extends over 17 amino acids. The CDR3 nucleotides read TGTGCCAGCAGAGTTAGGGGGATCGGAGCAGGGCCCGATGAGCAGTTCTTC. Protein sequence: CASRVRGIGAGPDEQFF.

This chain uses TRBV7-6 with TRBJ2-1; TRBD2 aligns across 7 bases. This CDR3 has 20 residues. Germline-derived CDR1 and CDR2 are SGHVS and FNYEAQ. V lost 2 bases to trimming and J lost 0 bases; unmatched junction nucleotides: 16. CDR3 residues: CASSLSGWSSAGSSYNEQFF. The CDR3 DNA follows: TGTGCCAGCAGCTTATCAGGTTGGAGTTCAGCGGGGAGCTCCTACAATGAGCAGTTCTTC.

The rearrangement links TRBV6-2 or TRBV6-3 to TRBJ2-5, with 7 bases fitting TRBD2. CDR3 length: 17 amino acids. The germline CDR1 and CDR2 sequences are MNHEY and SVGEGT. V shed 6 bases, J shed 1 base, and the junction held 14 bases outside the gene matches. The CDR3 coding sequence is TGTGCCAGCAGCCCGCCCTCCGGGACTATGAGCCAAGAGACCCAGTACTTC. It translates to CASSPPSGTMSQETQYF.

The V call is TRBV7-6, the J call TRBJ2-2; 8 positions agree with TRBD1. Germline V gives CDR1 SGHVS, CDR2 FNYEAQ. Trimming removed 3 bases from V and 0 bases from J; junction bases left unmatched: 6. The CDR3 contains 17 residues. Written as DNA, the CDR3 is TGTGCCAGCAGCTTGCTCCCGGGACAGGCGAACACCGGGGAGCTGTTTTTT. Its translation: CASSLLPGQANTGELFF.

V usage is TRBV24-1 and J usage is TRBJ1-1; D possibly corresponds to TRBD1 (5 bases). CDR3 length: 17 amino acids. V gave up 1 base and J gave up 3 bases, with 17 bases separating them. Germline CDR1 and CDR2: KGHDR and SFDVKD. The CDR3: CATSDFGPRSGDTEAFF. For the CDR3, the DNA is TGTGCCACCAGTGATTTCGGCCCAAGGTCGGGGGACACTGAAGCTTTCTTT.

The V gene is TRBV6-1, the J gene TRBJ1-6; TRBD1 agrees at 8 bases. The CDR3 totals 15 residues. V shed 3 bases, J shed 9 bases, and the junction held 7 bases outside the gene matches. Germline loops: CDR1 MNHNS, CDR2 SASEGT. CDR3 DNA: TGTGCCAGCAGTGAGTACAGGGGGTACGCTTCACCCCTCCACTTT. Encoded protein: CASSEYRGYASPLHF.

The V call is TRBV12-3 or TRBV12-4, the J call TRBJ2-2; TRBD1 matches at 7 bases. The CDR3 contains 19 residues. V lost 2 bases, J lost 0 bases, and 12 bases stayed unmatched. This CDR3 reads CASSLSPNLGGANTGELFF. CDR3 bases: TGTGCCAGCAGTTTATCGCCGAATCTAGGGGGCGCGAACACCGGGGAGCTGTTTTTT.

The chain combines TRBV5-1 with TRBJ2-1; no firm D call. The CDR3 spans 11 residues. V was trimmed by 0 bases and J by 10 bases, leaving 5 bases between them. Germline V gene lookup returns CDR1 SGHRS and CDR2 YFSETQ. The CDR3 reads CASSLGSEQFF. The CDR3 nucleotides read TGCGCCAGCAGCTTGGGGTCGGAGCAGTTCTTC.

This clonotype was recorded once. The J gene is TRBJ1-1, the V gene TRBV5-8; D ambiguous. The CDR3 runs 15 residues. With 4 bases removed from V and 6 bases from J, the gap between germline ends came to 19 bases. From germline, CDR1 is SGHTS and CDR2 YDEGEE. The CDR3 DNA follows: TGTGCCAGCAGCCGACCGTGGAGCTTAAGTTCTGAAGCTTTCTTT. This gives the protein CASSRPWSLSSEAFF.

V and J are TRBV7-2 and TRBJ2-1; no clear D. Trimming took 3 bases from V and 2 from J, leaving 11 bases between them. Per germline, CDR1 SGHTA and CDR2 FQGNSA. CDR3 size: 15 residues. The chain's CDR3 is CASSFGPVAYNEQFF. DNA of the CDR3: TGTGCCAGCAGCTTCGGTCCCGTAGCCTACAATGAGCAGTTCTTC. Full variable domain (outside the CDR3, taken from reference TRBV7-2 and TRBJ2-1): GAGVSQSPSNKVTEKGKDVELRCDPISGHTALYWYRQSLGQGLEFLIYFQGNSAPDKSGLPSDRFSAERTGGSVSTLTIQRTQQEDSAVYLCASSFGPVAYNEQFFGPGTRLTVL.

This clonotype was found once. V gene TRBV27 combines with J gene TRBJ1-3; no definite D call. V lost 6 bases, J lost 2 bases, and 11 bases lay in between. CDR1 and CDR2 from the germline V gene are MNHEY and SMNVEV (reference sequence). There are 14 residues in the CDR3. CDR3 coding DNA: TGTGCCAGCAGCCTCGGGGTTACTGGAAACACCATATATTTT. It is translated as CASSLGVTGNTIYF.

The chain carries TRBV28 and TRBJ2-1; D unresolved. With 6 bases removed from V and 1 base from J, the gap between germline ends came to 7 bases. Per germline, CDR1 MDHEN and CDR2 SYDVKM. This CDR3 comprises 13 residues. The CDR3: CASSLTSYNEQFF. The CDR3 DNA follows: TGTGCCAGCAGCTTAACATCCTACAATGAGCAGTTCTTC.